A single sample gave rise to the 3 T cell receptor beta chains below, sequenced in a study of long-term antiretroviral therapy in people with HIV. Investigators performed immunoSEQ version v3.0 at survey level. The protocol was immunoSEQ multiplex PCR, while the TCRdb copy is restricted to in-frame clones and leaves out a portion. The sample yields under 20,000 clones, over 60% seen once. The specimen comprised unsorted PBMCs, sampled 0.5 years before starting antiretroviral therapy. These receptor sequences come from a woman aged 45-59 years with HIV.

V is TRBV27 and J is TRBJ1-2; weak D call: TRBD1 (5 bases). The CDR3 sequence is 13 residues long. Germline CDR1 reads MNHEY; CDR2 reads SMNVEV (reference sequence). Trimming removed 1 base from V and 6 bases from J, with 9 bases in between. The CDR3 nucleotides read TGTGCCAGCAGTTTATTAGGGACCGATGGCTACACCTTC. Translation: CASSLLGTDGYTF.

V usage is TRBV5-8 and J usage is TRBJ2-2; no clear D. The germline V gene has CDR1 SGHTS and CDR2 YDEGEE. The length of the CDR3 is 14 residues. Trimming pared 0 bases from V and 4 bases from J, leaving 7 bases between. The CDR3 bases are TGTGCCAGCAGCTTGGGTTGGGGCACCGGGGAGCTGTTTTTT. It specifies CASSLGWGTGELFF.

V and J are TRBV6-1 and TRBJ1-6; D remains unclear. Germline CDR1 MNHNS, CDR2 SASEGT. CDR3 length: 15 amino acids. V lost 7 bases and J 1 base, leaving 11 bases between the germline ends. This chain's CDR3 is CASTAGNSYNSPLHF. The CDR3 DNA sequence: TGTGCCAGCACTGCAGGAAATTCCTATAATTCACCCCTCCACTTT.